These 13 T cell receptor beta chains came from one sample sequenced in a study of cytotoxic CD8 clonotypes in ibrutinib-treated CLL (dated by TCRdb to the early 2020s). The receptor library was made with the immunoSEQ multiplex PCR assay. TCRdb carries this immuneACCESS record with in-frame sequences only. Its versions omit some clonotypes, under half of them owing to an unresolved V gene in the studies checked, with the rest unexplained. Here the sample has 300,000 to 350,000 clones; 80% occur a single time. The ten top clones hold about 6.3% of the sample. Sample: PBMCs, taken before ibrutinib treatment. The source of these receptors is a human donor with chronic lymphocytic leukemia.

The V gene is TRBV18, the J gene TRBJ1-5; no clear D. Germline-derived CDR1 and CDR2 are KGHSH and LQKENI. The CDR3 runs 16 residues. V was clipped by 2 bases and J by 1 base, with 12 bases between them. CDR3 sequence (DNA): TGTGCCAGCTCACCAGTTCACAGTTCGAGCAATCAGCCCCAGCATTTT. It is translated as CASSPVHSSSNQPQHF.

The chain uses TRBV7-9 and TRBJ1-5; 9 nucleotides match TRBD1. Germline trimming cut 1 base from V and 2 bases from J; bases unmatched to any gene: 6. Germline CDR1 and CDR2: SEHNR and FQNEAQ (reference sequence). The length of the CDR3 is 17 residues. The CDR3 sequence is CASSLETGGNRNQPQHF. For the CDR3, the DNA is TGTGCCAGCAGCTTAGAGACAGGGGGTAATCGCAATCAGCCCCAGCATTTT. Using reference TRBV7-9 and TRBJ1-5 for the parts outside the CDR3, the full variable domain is DTGVSQNPRHKITKRGQNVTFRCDPISEHNRLYWYRQTLGQGPEFLTYFQNEAQLEKSRLLSDRFSAERPKGSFSTLEIQRTEQGDSAMYLCASSLETGGNRNQPQHFGDGTRLSIL.

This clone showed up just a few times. For the CDR3, the DNA is TGTGCCAGCAGCGCCGCTGGGGCGGGGGCCTCCTACGAGCAGTACTTC. Translation: CASSAAGAGASYEQYF. This chain uses TRBV7-8 with TRBJ2-7; tentative D call: TRBD2 (7 bases). Trimming cost V 5 bases and J 0 bases, with 17 bases left between them. Germline-derived CDR1 and CDR2 are SGHVS and FQNEAQ. CDR3 length: 16 amino acids. The variable domain in full, completed from reference TRBV7-8 and TRBJ2-7, reads GAGVSQSPRYKVAKRGQDVALRCDPISGHVSLFWYQQALGQGPEFLTYFQNEAQLDKSGLPSDRFFAERPEGSVSTLKIQRTQQEDSAVYLCASSAAGAGASYEQYFGPGTRLTVT.

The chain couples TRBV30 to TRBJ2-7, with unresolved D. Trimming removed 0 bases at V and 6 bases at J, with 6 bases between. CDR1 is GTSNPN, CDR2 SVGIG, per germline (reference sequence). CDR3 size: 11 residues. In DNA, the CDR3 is TGTGCCTGGAGTGTGTTATCCGAGCAGTACTTC. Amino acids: CAWSVLSEQYF.

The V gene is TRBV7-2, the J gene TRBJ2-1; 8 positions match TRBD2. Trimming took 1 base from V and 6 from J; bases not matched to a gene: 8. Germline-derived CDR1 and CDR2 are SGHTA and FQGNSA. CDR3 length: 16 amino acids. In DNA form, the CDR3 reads TGTGCCAGCAGCTTAGTGGTAGCGGGATGGGTCAATGAGCAGTTCTTC. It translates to CASSLVVAGWVNEQFF.

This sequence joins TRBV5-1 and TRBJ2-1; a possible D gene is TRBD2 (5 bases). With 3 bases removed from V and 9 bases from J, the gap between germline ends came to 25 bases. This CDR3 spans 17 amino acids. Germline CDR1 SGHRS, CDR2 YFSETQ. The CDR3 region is CASSSLLDSRVFGEQFF. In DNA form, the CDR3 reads TGCGCCAGCAGCTCCCTACTTGACTCGAGGGTCTTTGGTGAGCAGTTCTTC.

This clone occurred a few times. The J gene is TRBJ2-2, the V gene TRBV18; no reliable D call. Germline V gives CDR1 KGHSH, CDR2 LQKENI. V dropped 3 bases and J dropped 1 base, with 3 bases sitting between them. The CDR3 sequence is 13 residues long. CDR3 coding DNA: TGTGCCAGCTCACCCTTGAACACCGGGGAGCTGTTTTTT. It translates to CASSPLNTGELFF.

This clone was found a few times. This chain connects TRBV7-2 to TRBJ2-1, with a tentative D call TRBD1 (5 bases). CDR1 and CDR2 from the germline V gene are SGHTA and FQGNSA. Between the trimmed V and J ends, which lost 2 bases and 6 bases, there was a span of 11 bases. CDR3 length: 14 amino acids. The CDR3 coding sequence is TGTGCCAGCAGCTTAAAGGGAAGGGGCAATGAGCAGTTCTTC. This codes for CASSLKGRGNEQFF. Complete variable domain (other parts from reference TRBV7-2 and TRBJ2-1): GAGVSQSPSNKVTEKGKDVELRCDPISGHTALYWYRQSLGQGLEFLIYFQGNSAPDKSGLPSDRFSAERTGGSVSTLTIQRTQQEDSAVYLCASSLKGRGNEQFFGPGTRLTVL.

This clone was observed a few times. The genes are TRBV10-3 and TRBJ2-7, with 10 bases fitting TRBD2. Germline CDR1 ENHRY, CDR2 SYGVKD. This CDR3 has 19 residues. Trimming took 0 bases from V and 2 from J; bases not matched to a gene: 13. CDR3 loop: CAISESMASGSLSPYEQYF. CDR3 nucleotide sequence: TGTGCCATCAGTGAGTCGATGGCTAGCGGGAGCCTCTCGCCCTACGAGCAGTACTTC.

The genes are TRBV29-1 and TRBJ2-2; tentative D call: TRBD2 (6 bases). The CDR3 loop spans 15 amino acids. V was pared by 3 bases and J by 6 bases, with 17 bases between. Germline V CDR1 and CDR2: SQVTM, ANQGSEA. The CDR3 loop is CSVDGAGTGSGELFF. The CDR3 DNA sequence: TGCAGCGTTGATGGGGCGGGAACGGGTTCCGGGGAGCTGTTTTTT.

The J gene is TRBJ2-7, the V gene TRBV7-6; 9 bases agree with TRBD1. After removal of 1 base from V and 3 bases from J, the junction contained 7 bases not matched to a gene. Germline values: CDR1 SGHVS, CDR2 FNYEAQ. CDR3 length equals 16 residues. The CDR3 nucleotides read TGTGCCAGCAGCTTAGACACAGGACAGGGGATCTACGAGCAGTACTTC. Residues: CASSLDTGQGIYEQYF.

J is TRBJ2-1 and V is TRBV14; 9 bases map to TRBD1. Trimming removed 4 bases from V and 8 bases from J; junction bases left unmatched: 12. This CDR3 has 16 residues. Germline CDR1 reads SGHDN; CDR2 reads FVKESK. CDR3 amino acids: CASSRLPGQGVDEQFF. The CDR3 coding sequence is TGTGCCAGCAGCCGACTGCCGGGACAGGGTGTCGATGAGCAGTTCTTC. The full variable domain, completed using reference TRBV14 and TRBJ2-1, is EAGVTQFPSHSVIEKGQTVTLRCDPISGHDNLYWYRRVMGKEIKFLLHFVKESKQDESGMPNNRFLAERTGGTYSTLKVQPAELEDSGVYFCASSRLPGQGVDEQFFGPGTRLTVL.

The CDR3 loop is CATSPGGLAGVGEQYF. DNA for the CDR3: TGTGCCACCAGCCCCGGGGGACTAGCGGGAGTCGGCGAGCAGTACTTC. The gene calls are TRBV15 and TRBJ2-7; 14 positions match TRBD2. Losses at the gene ends were 5 bases for V and 6 bases for J; bases not matched to a gene: 9. The CDR3 sequence is 16 residues long. The germline V gene has CDR1 LNHNV and CDR2 YYDKDF (reference sequence).